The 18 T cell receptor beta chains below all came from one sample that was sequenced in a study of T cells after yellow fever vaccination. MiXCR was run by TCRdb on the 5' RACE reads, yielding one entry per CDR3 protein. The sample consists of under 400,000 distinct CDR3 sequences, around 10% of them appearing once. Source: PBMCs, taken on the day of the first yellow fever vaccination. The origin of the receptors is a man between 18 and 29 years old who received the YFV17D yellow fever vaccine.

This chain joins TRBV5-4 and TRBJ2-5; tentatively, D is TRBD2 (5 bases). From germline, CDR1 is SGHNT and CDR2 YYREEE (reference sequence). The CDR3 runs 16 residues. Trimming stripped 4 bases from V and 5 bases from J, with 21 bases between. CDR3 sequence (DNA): TGTGCCAGCAGCCCCTACTCCCGACCTAGGGAGGAGACCCAGTACTTC. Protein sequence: CASSPYSRPREETQYF.

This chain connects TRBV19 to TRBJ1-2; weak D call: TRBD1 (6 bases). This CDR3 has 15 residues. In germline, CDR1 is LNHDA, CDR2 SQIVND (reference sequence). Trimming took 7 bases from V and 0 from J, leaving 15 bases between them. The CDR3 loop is CASIPTRGSNYGYTF. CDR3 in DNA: TGTGCCAGTATCCCAACCAGGGGATCTAACTATGGCTACACCTTC. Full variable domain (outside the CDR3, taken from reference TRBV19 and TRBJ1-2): DGGITQSPKYLFRKEGQNVTLSCEQNLNHDAMYWYRQDPGQGLRLIYYSQIVNDFQKGDIAEGYSVSREKKESFPLTVTSAQKNPTAFYLCASIPTRGSNYGYTFGSGTRLTVV.

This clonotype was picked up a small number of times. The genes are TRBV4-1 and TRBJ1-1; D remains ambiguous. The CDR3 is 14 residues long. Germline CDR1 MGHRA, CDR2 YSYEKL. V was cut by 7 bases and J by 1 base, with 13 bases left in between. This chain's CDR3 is CASTPIRGNTEAFF. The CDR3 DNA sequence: TGCGCCAGCACCCCCATCCGGGGGAACACTGAAGCTTTCTTT.

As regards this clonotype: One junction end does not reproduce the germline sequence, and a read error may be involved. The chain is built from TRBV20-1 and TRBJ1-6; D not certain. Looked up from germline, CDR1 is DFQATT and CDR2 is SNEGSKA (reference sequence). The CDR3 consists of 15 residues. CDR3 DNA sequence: TGCAGTGCTAGAGGGTTAGAGCTCTATAATTCACCCCACCACTTT. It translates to CSARGLELYNSPHHF.

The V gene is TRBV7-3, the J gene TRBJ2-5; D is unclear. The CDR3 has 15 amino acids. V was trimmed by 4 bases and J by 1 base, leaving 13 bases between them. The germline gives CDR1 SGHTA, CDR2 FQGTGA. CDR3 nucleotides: TGTGCCAGCAGCTCCCCCGGAATGGGCCAAGAGACCCAGTACTTC. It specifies CASSSPGMGQETQYF.

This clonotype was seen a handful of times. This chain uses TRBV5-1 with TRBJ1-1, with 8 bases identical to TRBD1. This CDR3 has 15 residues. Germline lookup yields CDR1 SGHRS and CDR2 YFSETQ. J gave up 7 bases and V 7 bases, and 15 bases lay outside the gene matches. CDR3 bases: TGCGCCAGCGCAGTTCTAGCAGGGGGCGAGGGTGAAGCTTTCTTT. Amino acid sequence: CASAVLAGGEGEAFF.

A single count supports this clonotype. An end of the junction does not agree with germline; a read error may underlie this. The CDR3 coding sequence is TGTGCCACCAGCCACGGGACAGGGATAATCGACGAGCAGTACTTC. Translation gives CATSHGTGIIDEQYF. The rearrangement uses TRBV3-1 and TRBJ2-7; 9 nucleotides align to TRBD1. CDR3 length: 15 amino acids. The germline CDR1 and CDR2 sequences are LGHDT and YNNKEL (reference sequence).

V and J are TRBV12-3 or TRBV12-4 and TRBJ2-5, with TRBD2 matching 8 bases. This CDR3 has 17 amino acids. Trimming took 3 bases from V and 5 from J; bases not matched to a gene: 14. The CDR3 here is CASSFLSGLGGWETQYF. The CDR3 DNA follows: TGTGCCAGCAGTTTCTTGTCGGGACTAGGAGGTTGGGAGACCCAGTACTTC.

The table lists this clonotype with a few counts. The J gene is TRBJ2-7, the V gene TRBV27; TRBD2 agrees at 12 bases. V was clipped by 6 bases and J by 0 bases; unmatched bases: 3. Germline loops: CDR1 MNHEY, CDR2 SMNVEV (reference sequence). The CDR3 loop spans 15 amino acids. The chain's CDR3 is CASRPSGGASYEQYV. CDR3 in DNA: TGTGCCAGCAGACCTAGCGGGGGGGCCTCCTACGAGCAGTACGTC.

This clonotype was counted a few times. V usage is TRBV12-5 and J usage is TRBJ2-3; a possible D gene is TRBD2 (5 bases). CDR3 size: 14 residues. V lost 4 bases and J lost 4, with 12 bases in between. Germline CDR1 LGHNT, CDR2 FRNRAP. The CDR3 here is CASGSAPGSDTQYF. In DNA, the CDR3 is TGTGCTAGTGGTTCTGCGCCGGGGTCAGATACGCAGTATTTT.

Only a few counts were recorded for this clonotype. CDR3 sequence reads: CASSSEAVVSYGYTF. The CDR3 DNA sequence: TGTGCCAGCAGCTCAGAGGCGGTAGTGTCCTATGGCTACACCTTC. The chain employs TRBV7-2 and TRBJ1-2; D remains ambiguous. The CDR3 covers 15 residues. The germline V gene has CDR1 SGHTA and CDR2 FQGNSA. Trimming stripped 4 bases from V and 4 bases from J, with 16 bases between. Complete variable domain (other parts from reference TRBV7-2 and TRBJ1-2): GAGVSQSPSNKVTEKGKDVELRCDPISGHTALYWYRQSLGQGLEFLIYFQGNSAPDKSGLPSDRFSAERTGGSVSTLTIQRTQQEDSAVYLCASSSEAVVSYGYTFGSGTRLTVV.

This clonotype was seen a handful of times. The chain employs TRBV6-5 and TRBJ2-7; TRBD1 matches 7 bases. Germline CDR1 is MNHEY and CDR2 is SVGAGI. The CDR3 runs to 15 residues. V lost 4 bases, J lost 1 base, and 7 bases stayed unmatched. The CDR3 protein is CASSSRDSASYEQYV. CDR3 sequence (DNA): TGTGCCAGCAGTTCCCGGGACAGTGCTTCCTACGAGCAGTACGTC.

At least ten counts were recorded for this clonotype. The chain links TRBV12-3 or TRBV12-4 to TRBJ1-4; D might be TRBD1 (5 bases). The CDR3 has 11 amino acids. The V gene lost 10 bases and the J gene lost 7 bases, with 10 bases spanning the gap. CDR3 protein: CATGRSEKLFF. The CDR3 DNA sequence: TGTGCCACGGGGCGGAGTGAAAAACTGTTTTTT.

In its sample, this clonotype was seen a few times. The CDR3, as DNA: TGTGCCAGCTCACCATTCGTGTCGGGTGGAGAAAAACTGTTTTTT. It specifies CASSPFVSGGEKLFF. The rearrangement uses TRBV18 and TRBJ1-4; no definite D call. Deletions cut 2 bases from V and 8 bases from J, with 15 bases between. CDR1 KGHSH and CDR2 LQKENI come from the germline V gene. This CDR3 has 15 residues.

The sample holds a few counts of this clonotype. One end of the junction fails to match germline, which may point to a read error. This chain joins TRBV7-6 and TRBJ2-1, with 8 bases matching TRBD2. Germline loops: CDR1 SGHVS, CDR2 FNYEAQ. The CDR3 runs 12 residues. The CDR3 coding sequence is TGTGCCAGCAGTCCAACCGGGACTAGTCTGCTCTTC. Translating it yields CASSPTGTSLLF. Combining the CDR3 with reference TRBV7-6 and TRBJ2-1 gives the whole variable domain GAGVSQSPRYKVTKRGQDVALRCDPISGHVSLYWYRQALGQGPEFLTYFNYEAQQDKSGLPNDRFSAERPEGSISTLTIQRTEQRDSAMYRCASSPTGTSLLFGPGTRLTVL.

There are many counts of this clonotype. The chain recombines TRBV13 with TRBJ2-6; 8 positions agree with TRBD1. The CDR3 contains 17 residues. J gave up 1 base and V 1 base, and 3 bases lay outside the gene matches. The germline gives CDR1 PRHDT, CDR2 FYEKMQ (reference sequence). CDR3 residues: CASSLAGQGSGANVLTF. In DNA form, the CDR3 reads TGTGCCAGCAGCTTAGCCGGACAGGGATCTGGGGCCAACGTCCTGACTTTC.

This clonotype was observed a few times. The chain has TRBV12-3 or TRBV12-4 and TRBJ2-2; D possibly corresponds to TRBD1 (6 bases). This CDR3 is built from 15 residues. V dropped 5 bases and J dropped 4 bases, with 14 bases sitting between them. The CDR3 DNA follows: TGTGCCAGCAGTCCTTGGACAGTTTCCACCGGGGAGCTGTTTTTT. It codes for CASSPWTVSTGELFF.

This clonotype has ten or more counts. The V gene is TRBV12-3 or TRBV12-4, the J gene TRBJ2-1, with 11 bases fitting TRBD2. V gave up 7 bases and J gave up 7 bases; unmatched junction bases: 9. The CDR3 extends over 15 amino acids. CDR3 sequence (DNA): TGTGCCAGCACCGGATCTAGCGGGGGGCCGAATGAGCAGTTCTTC. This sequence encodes CASTGSSGGPNEQFF.